This T cell receptor (beta chain) was obtained from a study of OX40 agonist ivuxolimab in advanced cancers. V lost 5 bases to trimming and J lost 3 bases, with 7 bases between them. The CDR3 loop spans 12 amino acids. CDR1 and CDR2 from the germline V gene are LNHDA and SQIVND (reference sequence). Only in-frame clones appear in the TCRdb table, and some are missing; sequencing was by immunoSEQ multiplex PCR. Seen here are 20,000 to 30,000 clones, approximately 85% observed once, and the top ten hold around 32%. V gene TRBV19 combines with J gene TRBJ1-2; D not resolved. The sequenced sample was CD4+ or CD8+ T cells sorted from blood, obtained in a trial of the OX40 agonist ivuxolimab. This TCR came from an adult with an advanced solid tumor such as melanoma, head and neck, liver or kidney cancer. In DNA form, the CDR3 reads TGTGCCAGTAGTTTCACTTACTATGGCTACACCTTC. Its protein product is CASSFTYYGYTF.